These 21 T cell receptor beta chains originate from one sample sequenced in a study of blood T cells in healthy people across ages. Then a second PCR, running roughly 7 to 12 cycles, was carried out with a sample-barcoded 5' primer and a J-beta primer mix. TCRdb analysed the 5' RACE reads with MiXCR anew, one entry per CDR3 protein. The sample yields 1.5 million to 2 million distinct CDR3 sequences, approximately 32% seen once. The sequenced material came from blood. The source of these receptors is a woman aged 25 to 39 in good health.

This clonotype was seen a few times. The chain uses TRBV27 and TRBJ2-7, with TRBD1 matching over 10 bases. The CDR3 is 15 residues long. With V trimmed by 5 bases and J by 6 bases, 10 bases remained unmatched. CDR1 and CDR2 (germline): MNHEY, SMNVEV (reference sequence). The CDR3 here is CASSALGTGAGEQYF. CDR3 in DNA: TGTGCCAGCAGTGCCCTCGGGACAGGGGCAGGCGAGCAGTACTTC.

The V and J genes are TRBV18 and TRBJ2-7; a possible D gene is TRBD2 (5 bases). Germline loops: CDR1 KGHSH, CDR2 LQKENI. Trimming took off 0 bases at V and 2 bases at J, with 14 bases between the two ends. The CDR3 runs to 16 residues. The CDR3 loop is CASSPPGRERTYEQYF. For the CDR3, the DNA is TGTGCCAGCTCACCACCTGGCCGGGAAAGAACCTACGAGCAGTACTTC.

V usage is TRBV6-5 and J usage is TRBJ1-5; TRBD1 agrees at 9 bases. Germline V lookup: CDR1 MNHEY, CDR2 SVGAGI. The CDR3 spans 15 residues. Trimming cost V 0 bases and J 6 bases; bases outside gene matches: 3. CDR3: CASSYSGDRAQPQHF. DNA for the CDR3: TGTGCCAGCAGTTACTCGGGGGACAGGGCTCAGCCCCAGCATTTT.

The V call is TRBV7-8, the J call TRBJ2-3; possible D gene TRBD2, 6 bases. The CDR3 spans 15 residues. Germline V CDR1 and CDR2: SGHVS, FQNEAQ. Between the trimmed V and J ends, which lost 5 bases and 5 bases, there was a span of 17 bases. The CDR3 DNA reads TGTGCCAGCAGCCCAAGGGCGGGGTATAGAGATACGCAGTATTTT. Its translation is CASSPRAGYRDTQYF. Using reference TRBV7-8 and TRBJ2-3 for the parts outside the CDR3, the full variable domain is GAGVSQSPRYKVAKRGQDVALRCDPISGHVSLFWYQQALGQGPEFLTYFQNEAQLDKSGLPSDRFFAERPEGSVSTLKIQRTQQEDSAVYLCASSPRAGYRDTQYFGPGTRLTVL.

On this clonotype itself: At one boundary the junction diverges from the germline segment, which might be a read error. CDR3 in amino acids: CAGSFDRSSYEQYF. The CDR3 coding sequence is TGTGCCGGCAGTTTCGACCGAAGCTCCTACGAGCAGTACTTC. The chain couples TRBV27 to TRBJ2-7, with D hard to call. This CDR3 is 14 amino acids long. Germline values: CDR1 MNHEY, CDR2 SMNVEV (reference sequence).

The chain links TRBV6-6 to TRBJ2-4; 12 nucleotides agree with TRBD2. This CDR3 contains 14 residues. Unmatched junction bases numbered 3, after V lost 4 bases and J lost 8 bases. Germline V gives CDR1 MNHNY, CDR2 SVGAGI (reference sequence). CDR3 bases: TGTGCCAGCAGTTTGGCTAGCGGGAGGGACATTCAGTACTTC. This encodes CASSLASGRDIQYF.

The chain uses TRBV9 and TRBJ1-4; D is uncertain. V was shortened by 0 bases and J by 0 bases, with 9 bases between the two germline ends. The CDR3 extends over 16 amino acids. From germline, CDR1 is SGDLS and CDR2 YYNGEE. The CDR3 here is CASSVAPVATNEKLFF. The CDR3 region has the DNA TGTGCCAGCAGCGTAGCCCCAGTTGCAACTAATGAAAAACTGTTTTTT. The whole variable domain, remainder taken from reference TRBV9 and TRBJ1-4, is DSGVTQTPKHLITATGQRVTLRCSPRSGDLSVYWYQQSLDQGLQFLIQYYNGEERAKGNILERFSAQQFPDLHSELNLSSLELGDSALYFCASSVAPVATNEKLFFGSGTQLSVL.

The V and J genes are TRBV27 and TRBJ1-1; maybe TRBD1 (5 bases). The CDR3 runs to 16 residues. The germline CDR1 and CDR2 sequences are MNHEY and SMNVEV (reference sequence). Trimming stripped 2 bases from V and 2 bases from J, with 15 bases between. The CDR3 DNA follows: TGTGCCAGCAGTTTAAGCCCCGGGACGGTAAACACTGAAGCTTTCTTT. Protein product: CASSLSPGTVNTEAFF.

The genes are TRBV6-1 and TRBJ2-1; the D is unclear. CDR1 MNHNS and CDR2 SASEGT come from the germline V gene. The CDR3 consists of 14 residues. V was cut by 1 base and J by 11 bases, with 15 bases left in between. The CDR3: CASSEGGLWAQQFF. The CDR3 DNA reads TGTGCCAGCAGTGAAGGTGGGCTGTGGGCCCAGCAGTTCTTC.

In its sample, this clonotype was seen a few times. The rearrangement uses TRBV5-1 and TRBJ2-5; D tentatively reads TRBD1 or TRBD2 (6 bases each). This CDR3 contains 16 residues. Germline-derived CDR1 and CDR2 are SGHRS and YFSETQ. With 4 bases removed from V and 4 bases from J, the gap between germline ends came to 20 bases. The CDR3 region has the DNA TGCGCCAGCAGCCCAAACCTGGGGGGCGTCGGAGAGACCCAGTACTTC. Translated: CASSPNLGGVGETQYF. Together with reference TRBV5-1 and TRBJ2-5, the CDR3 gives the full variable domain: KAGVTQTPRYLIKTRGQQVTLSCSPISGHRSVSWYQQTPGQGLQFLFEYFSETQRNKGNFPGRFSGRQFSNSRSEMNVSTLELGDSALYLCASSPNLGGVGETQYFGPGTRLLVL.

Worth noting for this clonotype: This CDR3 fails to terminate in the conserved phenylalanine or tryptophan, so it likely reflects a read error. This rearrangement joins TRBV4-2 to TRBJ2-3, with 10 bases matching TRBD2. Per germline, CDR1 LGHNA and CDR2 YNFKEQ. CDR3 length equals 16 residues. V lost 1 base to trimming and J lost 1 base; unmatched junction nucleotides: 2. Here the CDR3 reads CASSQGTSGGTDTQYY. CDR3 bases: TGTGCCAGCAGCCAAGGGACTAGCGGAGGCACAGATACGCAGTATTAT.

CDR3 residues: CASSEDRAHEQYF. The CDR3 DNA is TGTGCCAGCAGTGAAGACAGGGCACACGAGCAGTACTTC. The chain employs TRBV2 and TRBJ2-7; D is perhaps TRBD1 (6 bases). Germline-derived CDR1 and CDR2 are SNHLY and FYNNEI. This CDR3 region has 13 residues. V gave up 1 base and J gave up 5 bases, with 9 bases separating them. Full variable domain (missing parts from reference TRBV2 and TRBJ2-7): EPEVTQTPSHQVTQMGQEVILRCVPISNHLYFYWYRQILGQKVEFLVSFYNNEISEKSEIFDDQFSVERPDGSNFTLKIRSTKLEDSAMYFCASSEDRAHEQYFGPGTRLTVT.

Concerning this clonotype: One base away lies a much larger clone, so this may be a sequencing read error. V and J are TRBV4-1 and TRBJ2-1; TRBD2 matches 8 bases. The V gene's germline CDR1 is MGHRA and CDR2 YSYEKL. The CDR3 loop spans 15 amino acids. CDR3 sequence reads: CASGQEVAGRSQQFF. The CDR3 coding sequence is TGCGCCAGCGGCCAAGAGGTAGCGGGGAGATCGCAGCAGTTCTTC.

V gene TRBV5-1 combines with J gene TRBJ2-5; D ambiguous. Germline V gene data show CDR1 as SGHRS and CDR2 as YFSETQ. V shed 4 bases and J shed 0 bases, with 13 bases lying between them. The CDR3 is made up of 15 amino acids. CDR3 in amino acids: CASSQTLGHQETQYF. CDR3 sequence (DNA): TGCGCCAGCAGCCAGACCCTAGGCCACCAAGAGACCCAGTACTTC.

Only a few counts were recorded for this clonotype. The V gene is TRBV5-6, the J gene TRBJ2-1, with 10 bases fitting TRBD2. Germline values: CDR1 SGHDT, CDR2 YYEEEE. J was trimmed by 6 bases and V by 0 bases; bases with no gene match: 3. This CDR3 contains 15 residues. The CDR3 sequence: CASSLGSGGFNEQFF. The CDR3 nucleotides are TGTGCCAGCAGCTTGGGTAGCGGGGGGTTCAATGAGCAGTTCTTC. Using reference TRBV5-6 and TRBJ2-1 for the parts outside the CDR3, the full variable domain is DAGVTQSPTHLIKTRGQQVTLRCSPKSGHDTVSWYQQALGQGPQFIFQYYEEEERQRGNFPDRFSGHQFPNYSSELNVNALLLGDSALYLCASSLGSGGFNEQFFGPGTRLTVL.

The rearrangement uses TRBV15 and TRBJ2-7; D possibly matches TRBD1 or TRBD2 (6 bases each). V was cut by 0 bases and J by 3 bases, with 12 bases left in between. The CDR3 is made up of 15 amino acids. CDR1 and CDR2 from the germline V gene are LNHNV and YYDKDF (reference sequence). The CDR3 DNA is TGTGCCACCAGCAGAGAGCTAGGGGGGAACTACGAGCAGTACTTC. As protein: CATSRELGGNYEQYF. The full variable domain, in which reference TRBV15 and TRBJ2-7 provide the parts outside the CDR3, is DAMVIQNPRYQVTQFGKPVTLSCSQTLNHNVMYWYQQKSSQAPKLLFHYYDKDFNNEADTPDNFQSRRPNTSFCFLDIRSPGLGDTAMYLCATSRELGGNYEQYFGPGTRLTVT.

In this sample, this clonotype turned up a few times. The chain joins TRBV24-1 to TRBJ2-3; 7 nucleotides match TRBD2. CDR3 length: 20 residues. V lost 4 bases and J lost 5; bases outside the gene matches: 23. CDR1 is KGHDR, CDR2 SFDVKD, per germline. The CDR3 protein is CATSEPKEVGQRGCIDTQYF. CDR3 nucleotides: TGTGCCACCAGTGAACCTAAGGAGGTAGGCCAGCGGGGATGCATAGATACGCAGTATTTT.

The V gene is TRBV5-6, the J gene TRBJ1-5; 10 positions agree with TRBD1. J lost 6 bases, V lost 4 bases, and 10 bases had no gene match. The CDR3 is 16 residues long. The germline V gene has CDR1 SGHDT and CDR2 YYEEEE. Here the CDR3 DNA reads TGTGCCAGCAGCCTCAACCGGGACAGGGGCTTTCAGCCCCAGCATTTT. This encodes CASSLNRDRGFQPQHF. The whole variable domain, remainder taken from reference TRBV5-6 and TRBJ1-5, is DAGVTQSPTHLIKTRGQQVTLRCSPKSGHDTVSWYQQALGQGPQFIFQYYEEEERQRGNFPDRFSGHQFPNYSSELNVNALLLGDSALYLCASSLNRDRGFQPQHFGDGTRLSIL.

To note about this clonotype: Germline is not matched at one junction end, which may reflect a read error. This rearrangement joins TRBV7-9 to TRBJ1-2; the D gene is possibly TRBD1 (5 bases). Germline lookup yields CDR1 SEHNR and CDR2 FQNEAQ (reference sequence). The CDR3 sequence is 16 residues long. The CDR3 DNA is TGTGCTAGCAGCTCAGATACTGGGGCCTCAGCCTATGGCTACACCTTC. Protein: CASSSDTGASAYGYTF.

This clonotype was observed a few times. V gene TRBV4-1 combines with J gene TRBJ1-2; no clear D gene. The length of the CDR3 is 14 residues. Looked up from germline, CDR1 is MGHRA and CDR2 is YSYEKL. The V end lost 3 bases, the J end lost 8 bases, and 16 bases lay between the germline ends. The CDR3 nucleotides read TGCGCCAGCAGCCAGGAGGGCCCGGGCCGGGGCTACACCTTC. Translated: CASSQEGPGRGYTF.

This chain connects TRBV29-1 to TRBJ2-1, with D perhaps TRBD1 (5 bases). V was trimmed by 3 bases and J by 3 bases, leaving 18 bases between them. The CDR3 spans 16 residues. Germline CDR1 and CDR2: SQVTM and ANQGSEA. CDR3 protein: CSVDGTDRTYYNEQFF. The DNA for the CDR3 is TGCAGCGTTGACGGTACAGACAGAACATACTACAATGAGCAGTTCTTC.